What follows are 4 T cell receptor beta chains derived from one specimen sequenced in a study of CD8 T cells in ankylosing spondylitis. TCRdb independently ran MiXCR on the 5' RACE reads; one entry per CDR3 protein. The profile covers around 75,000 distinct CDR3 sequences, with about 5.4% appearing a single time and around 2.2% taken by the ten largest. Sample: blood, either unsorted or a sorted T cell fraction (not recorded which). These receptors were obtained from a male donor with ankylosing spondylitis or in good health (not recorded which).

This clonotype occurred many times. The rearrangement joins TRBV29-1 to TRBJ2-2, with TRBD1 identical over 7 bases. CDR1 is SQVTM, CDR2 ANQGSEA, per germline. V trimming: 7 bases; J trimming: 7 bases; junction bases outside the gene matches: 12. The CDR3 length is 14 residues. Here the CDR3 DNA reads TGCAGCGGTCGACAGGGCTCTCGGGACGGGGAGCTGTTTTTT. As protein: CSGRQGSRDGELFF.

This clonotype has ten or more counts. The chain is built from TRBV11-2 and TRBJ1-4, with TRBD1 as a possible D gene (5 bases). The germline gives CDR1 SGHAT, CDR2 FQNNGV. V was pared by 6 bases and J by 7 bases, with 15 bases between. The CDR3 runs to 14 residues. The CDR3 DNA follows: TGTGCCAGCAGTTACAGGCGAGGTTCTGAAAAACTGTTTTTT. Protein product: CASSYRRGSEKLFF.

This clonotype came up many times. The V and J genes are TRBV20-1 and TRBJ1-6; D call uncertain. Trimming pared 1 base from V and 5 bases from J, leaving 15 bases between. The CDR3 is made up of 16 amino acids. CDR1 DFQATT and CDR2 SNEGSKA come from the germline V gene (reference sequence). In DNA, the CDR3 is TGCAGTGCTAGAGTGGCAGGAGTACCGGATAATTCACCCCTCCACTTT. It codes for CSARVAGVPDNSPLHF.

This clonotype was recorded at least ten times. J is TRBJ1-6 and V is TRBV3-1; 9 nucleotides agree with TRBD1. Losses at the gene ends were 3 bases for V and 6 bases for J; bases not matched to a gene: 0. Looked up from germline, CDR1 is LGHDT and CDR2 is YNNKEL (reference sequence). The CDR3 totals 14 residues. In DNA, the CDR3 is TGTGCCAGCAGCCAGGGACAGGGTAATTCACCCCTCCACTTT. Its protein is CASSQGQGNSPLHF.